This T cell receptor beta chain comes out of a study of identical twins. Findings and caveats of the study: Within monozygotic twins, out-of-frame TCR alpha sharing was underestimated by the models. Researchers reported weaker excess twin sharing in beta out-of-frame sequences. In cord blood, abundant beta clonotypes had fewer insertions; memory showed no trend.

This clonotype was seen more than once but under ten times. The antigen is not known. TCRdb itself ran the 5' RACE reads through MiXCR, one entry per CDR3 protein. Among 520,000 or so distinct CDR3 sequences listed, roughly a fifth were seen once. This CDR3 comprises 16 residues. Trimming pared 5 bases from V and 2 bases from J, leaving 16 bases between. Germline V gives CDR1 SNHLY, CDR2 FYNNEI. A further study also used this sample, focusing on T cells expressing NK-cell markers.

Sample: CD4+ T cells sorted from blood. This TCR was sampled from a young woman in good health. The chain joins TRBV2 to TRBJ2-1; the D gene could be TRBD1 or TRBD2 (5 bases each). CDR3 in amino acids: CASSQGRGIPYNEQFF. In nucleotides, the CDR3 is TGTGCCAGCAGTCAGGGACGAGGGATTCCCTACAATGAGCAGTTCTTC.